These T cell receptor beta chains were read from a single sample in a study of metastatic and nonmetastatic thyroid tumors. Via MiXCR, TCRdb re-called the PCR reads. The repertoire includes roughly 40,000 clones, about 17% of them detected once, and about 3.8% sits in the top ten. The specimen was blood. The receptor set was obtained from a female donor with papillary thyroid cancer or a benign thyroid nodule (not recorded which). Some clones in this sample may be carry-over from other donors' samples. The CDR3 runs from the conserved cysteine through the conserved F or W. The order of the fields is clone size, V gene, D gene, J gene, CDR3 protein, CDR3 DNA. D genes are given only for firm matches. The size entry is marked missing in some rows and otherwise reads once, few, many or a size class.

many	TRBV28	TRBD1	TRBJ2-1	CASSLGDRAYNEQFF	TGTGCCAGCAGTCTAGGGGACAGGGCTTACAATGAGCAGTTCTTC
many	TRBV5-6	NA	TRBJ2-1	CASSSPTVVSYNEQFF	TGTGCCAGCAGTTCCCCGACAGTTGTCTCCTACAATGAGCAGTTCTTC
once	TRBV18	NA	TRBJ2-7	CASSPWPSVLRAYEQYF	TGTGCCAGCTCACCATGGCCCTCGGTCCTTCGCGCCTACGAGCAGTACTTC
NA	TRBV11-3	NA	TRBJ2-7	CASSLESVREHYF	TGTGCCAGCAGCTTAGAGTCAGTCCGGGAGCATTACTTC
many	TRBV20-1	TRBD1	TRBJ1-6	CSAPTTGTGDSPLHF	TGCAGTGCTCCGACAACCGGGACAGGGGATTCACCCCTCCACTTT
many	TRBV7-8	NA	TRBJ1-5	CASSLPGQPQHF	TGTGCCAGCAGCCTCCCGGGTCAGCCCCAGCATTTT
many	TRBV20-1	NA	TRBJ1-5	CSARVTAGQPQHF	TGCAGTGCTAGAGTGACAGCGGGGCAGCCCCAGCATTTT
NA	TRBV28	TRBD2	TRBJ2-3	CASSSYVPAGRPYSTDTQYF	TGTGCCAGCAGTTCTTATGTCCCAGCGGGGAGGCCCTATAGCACAGATACGCAGTATTTT
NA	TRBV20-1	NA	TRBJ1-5	CSARGGVDIQPQHF	TGCAGTGCTAGAGGCGGGGTGGACATTCAGCCCCAGCATTTT
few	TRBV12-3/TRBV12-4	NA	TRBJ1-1	CASSLEVVAFF	TGTGCCAGCAGCCTCGAGGTAGTCGCTTTCTTT
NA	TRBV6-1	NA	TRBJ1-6	CASKTGCPRNSPLHF	TGTGCCAGCAAAACGGGGTGCCCGCGTAATTCACCCCTCCACTTT
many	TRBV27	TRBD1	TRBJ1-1	CASRDGQGVSEAFF	TGTGCCAGCAGGGATGGACAGGGGGTGTCTGAAGCTTTCTTT
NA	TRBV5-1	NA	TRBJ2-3	CASSLVAPEGDTQYF	TGCGCCAGCAGCTTGGTAGCGCCGGAGGGAGATACGCAGTATTTT
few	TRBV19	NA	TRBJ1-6	CASREPGLIDSPLHF	TGTGCCAGTCGAGAACCGGGACTGATTGATTCACCCCTCCACTTC
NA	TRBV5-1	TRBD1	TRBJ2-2	CASSSKTGSYGELFF	TGTGCCAGCAGCTCCAAGACAGGGTCGTACGGGGAGCTGTTTTTT
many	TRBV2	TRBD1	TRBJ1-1	CASRGNRGFTEAFF	TGTGCCAGTCGCGGAAACAGGGGATTCACTGAAGCTTTCTTT
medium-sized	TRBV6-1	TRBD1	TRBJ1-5	CASRALTGGAEPQHF	TGTGCCAGCAGAGCCCTGACAGGGGGCGCGGAGCCCCAGCATTTT
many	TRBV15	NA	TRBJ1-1	CATSRQRGQVGTEAFF	TGTGCCACCAGCAGACAACGGGGACAAGTGGGAACTGAAGCTTTCTTT
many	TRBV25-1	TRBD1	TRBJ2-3	CASTQDRGGTDTQYF	TGTGCCAGCACCCAGGACAGGGGAGGAACAGATACGCAGTATTTT
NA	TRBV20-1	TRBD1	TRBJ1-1	CSARDAGTGRNTEAFF	TGCAGTGCTAGAGATGCTGGGACAGGTAGGAACACTGAAGCTTTCTTT
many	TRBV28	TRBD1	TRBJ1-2	CASSLTGRAYGYTF	TGTGCCAGCAGTTTGACAGGGAGGGCCTATGGCTACACCTTC
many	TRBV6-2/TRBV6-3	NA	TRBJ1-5	CASTEESYSNQPQHF	TGTGCCAGCACCGAGGAATCTTATAGCAATCAGCCCCAGCATTTT
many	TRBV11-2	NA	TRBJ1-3	CASSPGQVSGNTIYF	TGTGCCAGCAGCCCCGGACAAGTCTCTGGAAACACCATATATTTT
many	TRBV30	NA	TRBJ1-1	CAWRGWLVTEAFF	TGTGCCTGGAGAGGGTGGCTTGTTACTGAAGCTTTCTTT
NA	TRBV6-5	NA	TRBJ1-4	CASDGRLGEKLFF	TGTGCCAGCGATGGCCGTCTCGGTGAAAAACTGTTTTTT
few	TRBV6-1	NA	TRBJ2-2	CASSQFGQYGELFF	TGTGCCAGCAGTCAATTTGGACAATACGGGGAGCTGTTTTTT
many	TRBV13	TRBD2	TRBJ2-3	CASSLNGGGTPTDTQYF	TGTGCCAGCAGCTTAAATGGCGGGGGGACCCCCACAGATACGCAGTATTTT
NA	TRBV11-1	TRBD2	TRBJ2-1	CASSLSLAGSYNEQFF	TGTGCCAGCAGCTTAAGCCTAGCGGGCTCCTACAATGAGCAGTTCTTC
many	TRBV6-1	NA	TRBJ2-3	CASSPHGRDTQYF	TGTGCCAGCAGCCCCCATGGGAGAGATACGCAGTATTTT
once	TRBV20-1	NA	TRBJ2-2	CSARPPLGGLAGKLFF	TGCAGTGCTAGGCCCCCGCTCGGGGGTTTGGCCGGGAAGCTGTTTTTT
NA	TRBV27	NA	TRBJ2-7	CASSFCGSPYEQYF	TGTGCCAGCAGTTTCTGTGGATCCCCCTACGAGCAATACTTC
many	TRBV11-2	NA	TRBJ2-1	CASSLGRSGEQFF	TGTGCCAGCAGCTTAGGCCGAAGCGGTGAGCAGTTCTTC
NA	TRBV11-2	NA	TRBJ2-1	CASSPIAWEIYNEQFF	TGTGCCAGCAGCCCTATAGCGTGGGAAATCTACAATGAGCAGTTCTTC
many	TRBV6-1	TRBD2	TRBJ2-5	CASRPSGAQETQYF	TGTGCCAGCAGACCTAGCGGGGCTCAAGAGACCCAGTACTTC
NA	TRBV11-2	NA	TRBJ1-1	CASSLVAGALGAFF	TGTGCCAGCAGCTTAGTTGCGGGGGCTCTTGGCGCTTTCTTT
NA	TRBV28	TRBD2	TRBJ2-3	CASSSYLPAGRPSSTDTQYF	TGTGCCAGCAGTTCTTATCTCCCAGCGGGGCGGCCCTCTAGCACAGATACTCAGTATTTT
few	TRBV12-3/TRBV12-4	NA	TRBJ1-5	CASTTQGQPQHF	TGTGCCAGCACCACCCAGGGTCAGCCCCAGCATTTT
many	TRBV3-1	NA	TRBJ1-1	CASSQLLTGNTEAFF	TGTGCCAGCAGCCAACTACTAACAGGTAACACTGAAGCTTTCTTT
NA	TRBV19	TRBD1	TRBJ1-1	CASSMGIRDRGITEAFF	TGTGCCAGTAGTATGGGGATCCGGGACAGGGGGATCACTGAAGCTTTCTTT
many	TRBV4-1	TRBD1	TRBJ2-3	CASLDRGNTDTQYF	TGCGCCAGCTTAGACAGGGGAAACACAGATACGCAGTATTTT
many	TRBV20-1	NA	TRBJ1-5	CSARDFSNQPQHF	TGCAGTGCTAGAGATTTTAGCAATCAGCCCCAGCATTTT
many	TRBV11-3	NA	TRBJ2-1	CASSLGLRAGNEQFF	TGTGCCAGCAGCTTAGGCTTACGGGCAGGGAATGAGCAGTTCTTC
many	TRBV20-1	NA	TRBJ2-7	CSAATTEGVVYEQYF	TGCAGTGCCGCAACAACTGAGGGGGTTGTCTACGAGCAGTACTTC
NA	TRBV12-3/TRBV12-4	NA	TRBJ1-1	CASSLERSQLGKNTEAFF	TGTGCCAGCAGTTTAGAAAGATCACAGTTGGGAAAGAACACTGAAGCTTTCTTT
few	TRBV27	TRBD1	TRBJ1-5	CASSRGGDRTDHPQHF	TGTGCCAGCAGTAGGGGGGGGGACAGGACAGATCATCCCCAGCATTTT
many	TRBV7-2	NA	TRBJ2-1	CASRTRTSYNEQFF	TGTGCCAGCAGAACTAGGACGTCCTACAATGAGCAGTTCTTC
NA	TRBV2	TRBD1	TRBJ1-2	CASSAGQGIDGYTF	TGTGCCAGCAGTGCGGGACAGGGGATAGATGGCTACACCTTC
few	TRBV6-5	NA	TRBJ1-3	CASSYSGRRNTIYF	TGTGCCAGCAGTTACTCGGGCAGAAGAAACACCATATATTTT
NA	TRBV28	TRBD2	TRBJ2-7	CASSVGLVYEQYF	TGTGCCAGCAGTGTGGGACTAGTGTACGAGCAGTACTTC
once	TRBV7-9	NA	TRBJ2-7	CASRSTGHSIYEQYF	TGTGCCAGCAGAAGTACGGGACACAGCATCTACGAGCAGTACTTC
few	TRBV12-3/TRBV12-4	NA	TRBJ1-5	CASSHTGTYQPQHF	TGTGCCAGCAGTCACACAGGGACATATCAGCCCCAGCATTTT
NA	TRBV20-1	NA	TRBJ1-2	CRVLRGSGRYGYTF	TGCAGGGTCCTAAGGGGTTCAGGCCGCTATGGCTACACCTTC
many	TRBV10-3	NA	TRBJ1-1	CAISRGGENTEAFF	TGTGCCATCAGTAGGGGGGGAGAGAACACTGAAGCTTTCTTT
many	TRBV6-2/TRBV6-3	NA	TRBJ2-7	CASSVIGLYEQYF	TGTGCCAGCAGTGTGATAGGACTCTACGAGCAGTACTTC
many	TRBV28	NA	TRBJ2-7	CASRHSGAISSYEQYF	TGTGCCAGCAGACACTCGGGGGCTATATCCTCCTACGAGCAGTACTTC
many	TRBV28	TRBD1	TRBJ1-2	CASSLPGTGGNYGYTF	TGTGCCAGCAGTCTACCAGGGACAGGGGGCAACTATGGCTACACCTTC
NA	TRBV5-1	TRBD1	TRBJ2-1	CASSLEQGARSNEQFF	TGCGCCAGCAGCTTGGAACAGGGGGCTAGGTCGAATGAGCAGTTCTTC
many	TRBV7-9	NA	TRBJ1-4	CASSLNRVEKLFF	TGTGCCAGCAGCTTAAACAGGGTTGAAAAACTGTTTTTT
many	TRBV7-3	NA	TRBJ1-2	CASSDYRSSNYGYTF	TGTGCCAGCAGCGACTACAGGAGTTCTAACTATGGCTACACCTTC